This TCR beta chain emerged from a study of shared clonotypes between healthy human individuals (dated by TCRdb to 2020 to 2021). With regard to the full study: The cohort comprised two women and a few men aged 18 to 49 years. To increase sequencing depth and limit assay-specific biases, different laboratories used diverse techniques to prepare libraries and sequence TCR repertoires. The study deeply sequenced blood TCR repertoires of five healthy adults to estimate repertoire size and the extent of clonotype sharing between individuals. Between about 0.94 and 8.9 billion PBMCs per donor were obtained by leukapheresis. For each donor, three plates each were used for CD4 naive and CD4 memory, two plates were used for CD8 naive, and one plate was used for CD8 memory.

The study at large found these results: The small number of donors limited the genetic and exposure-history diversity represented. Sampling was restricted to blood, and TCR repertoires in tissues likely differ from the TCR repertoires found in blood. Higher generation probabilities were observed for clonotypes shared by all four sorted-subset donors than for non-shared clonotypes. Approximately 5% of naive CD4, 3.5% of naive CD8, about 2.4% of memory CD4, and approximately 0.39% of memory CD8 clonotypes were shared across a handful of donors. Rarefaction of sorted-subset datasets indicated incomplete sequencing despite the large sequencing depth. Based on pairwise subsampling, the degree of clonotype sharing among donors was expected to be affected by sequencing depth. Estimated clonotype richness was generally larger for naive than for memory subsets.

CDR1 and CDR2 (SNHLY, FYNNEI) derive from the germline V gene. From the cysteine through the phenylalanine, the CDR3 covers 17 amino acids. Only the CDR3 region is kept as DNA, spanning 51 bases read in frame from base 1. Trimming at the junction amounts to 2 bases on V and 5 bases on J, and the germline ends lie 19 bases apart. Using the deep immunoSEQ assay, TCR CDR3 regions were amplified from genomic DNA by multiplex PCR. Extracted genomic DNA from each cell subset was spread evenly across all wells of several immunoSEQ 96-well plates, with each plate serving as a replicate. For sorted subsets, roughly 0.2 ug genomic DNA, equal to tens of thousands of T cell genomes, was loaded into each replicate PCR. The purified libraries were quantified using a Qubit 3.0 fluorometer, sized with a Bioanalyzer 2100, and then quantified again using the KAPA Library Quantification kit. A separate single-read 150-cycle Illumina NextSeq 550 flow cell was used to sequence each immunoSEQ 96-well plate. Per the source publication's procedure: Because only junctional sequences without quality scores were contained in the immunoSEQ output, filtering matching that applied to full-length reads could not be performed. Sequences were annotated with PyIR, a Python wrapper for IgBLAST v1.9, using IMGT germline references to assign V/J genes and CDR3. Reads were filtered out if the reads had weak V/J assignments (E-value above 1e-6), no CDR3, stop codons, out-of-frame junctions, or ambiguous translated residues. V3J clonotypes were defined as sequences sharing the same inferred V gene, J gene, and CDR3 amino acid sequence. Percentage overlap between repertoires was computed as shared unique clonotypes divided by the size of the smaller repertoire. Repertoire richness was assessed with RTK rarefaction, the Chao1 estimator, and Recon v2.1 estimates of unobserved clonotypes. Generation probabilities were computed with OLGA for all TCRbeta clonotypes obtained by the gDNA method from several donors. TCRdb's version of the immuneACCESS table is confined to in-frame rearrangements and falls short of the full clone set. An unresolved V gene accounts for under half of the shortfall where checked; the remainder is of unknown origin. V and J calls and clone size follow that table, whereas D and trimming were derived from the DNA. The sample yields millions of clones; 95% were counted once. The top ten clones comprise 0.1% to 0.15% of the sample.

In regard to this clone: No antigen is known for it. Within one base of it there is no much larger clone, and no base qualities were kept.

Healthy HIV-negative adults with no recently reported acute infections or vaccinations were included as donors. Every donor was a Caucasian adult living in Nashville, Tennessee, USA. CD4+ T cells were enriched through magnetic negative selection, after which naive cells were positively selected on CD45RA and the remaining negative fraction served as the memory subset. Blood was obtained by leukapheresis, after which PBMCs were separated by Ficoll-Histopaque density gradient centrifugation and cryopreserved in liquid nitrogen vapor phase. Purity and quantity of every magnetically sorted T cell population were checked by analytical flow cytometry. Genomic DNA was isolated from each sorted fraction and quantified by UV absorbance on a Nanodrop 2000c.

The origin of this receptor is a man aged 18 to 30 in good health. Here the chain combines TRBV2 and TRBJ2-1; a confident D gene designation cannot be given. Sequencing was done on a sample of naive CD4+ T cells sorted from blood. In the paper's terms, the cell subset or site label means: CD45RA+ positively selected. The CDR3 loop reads CASSESPSFGINNEQFF. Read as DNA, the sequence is TGTGCCAGCAGTGAAAGTCCCAGCTTTGGGATTAACAATGAGCAGTTCTTC.